A selection of T cell receptor beta chains follows, all from one sample in a study of T cells in narcolepsy. Produced via immunoSEQ multiplex PCR; TCRdb's table is partial and in-frame only. The sample lists 15,000 to 20,000 clones; around 77% were seen once. Sequencing was done on a sample of CD45RA- memory CD8+ T cells from PBMCs. The origin of the receptors is a human donor with narcolepsy. The CDR3 runs from the conserved cysteine through the conserved F or W. A D gene is named only where the DNA matches it firmly. Clone size is stated in some rows and not others, as once, few, many or a class when expanded.

size: -; V: TRBV2; D: -; J: TRBJ1-1; CDR3: CASRGSVNTEAFF; DNA: TGTGCCAGCAGAGGATCCGTGAACACTGAAGCTTTCTTT
size: -; V: TRBV15; D: TRBD2; J: TRBJ2-7; CDR3: CATSLGLAGAYEQYF; DNA: TGTGCCACCAGTTTAGGACTAGCGGGAGCTTACGAGCAGTACTTC
size: -; V: TRBV7-6; D: TRBD2; J: TRBJ2-7; CDR3: CASSSPPAGGTYEQYF; DNA: TGTGCCAGCAGCTCCCCCCCCGCGGGAGGTACCTACGAGCAGTACTTC
size: -; V: TRBV27; D: -; J: TRBJ1-2; CDR3: CASSQGMRGGYTF; DNA: TGTGCCAGCAGTCAGGGTATGCGGGGAGGCTACACCTTC
size: -; V: TRBV15; D: TRBD1; J: TRBJ2-2; CDR3: CATSRPSGSRGHSGELFF; DNA: TGTGCCACCAGCAGACCATCCGGGAGCAGGGGGCATTCCGGGGAGCTGTTTTTT
size: -; V: TRBV29-1; D: -; J: TRBJ1-2; CDR3: CSVVLGLYGYTF; DNA: TGCAGCGTTGTCCTGGGACTCTATGGCTACACCTTC
size: -; V: TRBV11-3; D: -; J: TRBJ2-2; CDR3: CASSSRDRNTGELFF; DNA: TGTGCCAGCAGCTCTCGTGACAGAAACACCGGGGAGCTGTTTTTT
size: -; V: TRBV2; D: -; J: TRBJ2-7; CDR3: CASSEAWEREQYF; DNA: TGTGCCAGCAGTGAAGCATGGGAGAGAGAGCAGTACTTC
size: -; V: TRBV10-2; D: TRBD1; J: TRBJ2-1; CDR3: CASSGTDSYNEQFF; DNA: TGCGCCAGCAGCGGGACAGACTCCTACAATGAGCAGTTCTTC
size: -; V: TRBV12-5; D: TRBD1; J: TRBJ1-2; CDR3: CASGLRQGAKYGYTF; DNA: TGTGCTAGTGGTTTGAGGCAGGGGGCAAAGTATGGCTACACCTTC
size: once; V: TRBV4-1; D: -; J: TRBJ2-5; CDR3: CASSQWRGETQYF; DNA: TGCGCCAGCAGCCAATGGAGGGGAGAGACCCAGTACTTC
size: few; V: TRBV7-6; D: TRBD2; J: TRBJ2-1; CDR3: CASSSTSGNEQFF; DNA: TGTGCCAGCAGCTCGACTAGCGGGAATGAGCAGTTCTTC
size: -; V: TRBV5-1; D: -; J: TRBJ2-7; CDR3: CASSLNPGTTTYEQYF; DNA: TGCGCCAGCAGCTTGAATCCCGGGACAACAACCTACGAGCAGTACTTC
size: once; V: TRBV2; D: TRBD1; J: TRBJ1-2; CDR3: CASTEPGQGEMYGYTF; DNA: TGTGCCAGCACCGAGCCGGGACAGGGGGAGATGTATGGCTACACCTTC
size: once; V: TRBV6-5; D: TRBD2; J: TRBJ2-5; CDR3: CASSYSGGGAQETQYF; DNA: TGTGCCAGCAGTTACTCGGGCGGGGGGGCCCAAGAGACCCAGTACTTC
size: -; V: TRBV10-3; D: TRBD1; J: TRBJ2-7; CDR3: CAISEPGTGDLEQYF; DNA: TGTGCCATCAGTGAGCCCGGGACAGGGGATCTGGAGCAGTACTTC
size: -; V: TRBV11-2; D: -; J: TRBJ1-2; CDR3: CASSWGEGSNYGYTF; DNA: TGTGCCAGCAGCTGGGGGGAGGGGAGTAACTATGGCTACACCTTC
size: -; V: TRBV19; D: -; J: TRBJ2-1; CDR3: CASSISPGGSNEQFF; DNA: TGTGCCAGTAGTATATCCCCAGGAGGGTCCAATGAGCAGTTCTTC
size: -; V: TRBV29-1; D: -; J: TRBJ1-4; CDR3: CSGSHNEKLFF; DNA: TGCAGCGGGTCCCATAATGAAAAACTGTTTTTT
size: -; V: TRBV13; D: -; J: TRBJ2-1; CDR3: CASSLGGGGYNEQFF; DNA: TGTGCCAGCAGCTTAGGCGGGGGTGGTTACAATGAGCAGTTCTTC
size: few; V: TRBV19; D: TRBD1; J: TRBJ1-6; CDR3: CASGQEHNSPLHF; DNA: TGTGCCAGCGGACAGGAACATAATTCACCCCTCCACTTT
size: -; V: TRBV4-2; D: TRBD1; J: TRBJ1-2; CDR3: CASSQEQGGANYGYTF; DNA: TGTGCCAGCAGCCAAGAACAGGGGGGGGCTAACTATGGCTACACCTTC
size: -; V: TRBV6-5; D: TRBD2; J: TRBJ2-1; CDR3: CASSYRASGSFEQFF; DNA: TGTGCCAGCAGTTACAGGGCTAGCGGGAGCTTTGAGCAGTTCTTC
size: -; V: TRBV19; D: TRBD1; J: TRBJ1-1; CDR3: CASIRTPGQGAIEAFF; DNA: TGTGCCAGCATTAGGACCCCGGGACAGGGGGCGATTGAAGCTTTCTTT
size: -; V: TRBV7-9; D: -; J: TRBJ2-1; CDR3: CASSPEGLYNEQFF; DNA: TGTGCCAGCAGCCCCGAGGGACTTTACAATGAGCAGTTCTTC
size: -; V: TRBV11-3; D: TRBD2; J: TRBJ2-7; CDR3: CASSLGDGLAPRPSYEQYF; DNA: TGTGCCAGCAGCTTAGGAGACGGACTAGCGCCAAGACCCTCCTACGAGCAGTACTTC
size: few; V: TRBV5-6; D: -; J: TRBJ1-3; CDR3: CASSFGTNSGNTIYF; DNA: TGTGCCAGCAGCTTCGGGACTAACTCTGGAAACACCATATATTTT
size: -; V: TRBV6-5; D: TRBD2; J: TRBJ2-7; CDR3: CASSSLAGASYEQYF; DNA: TGTGCCAGCAGTTCACTAGCGGGGGCCTCCTACGAGCAGTACTTC
size: -; V: TRBV25-1; D: -; J: TRBJ2-7; CDR3: CASSGGVGRAYEQYF; DNA: TGTGCCAGCAGTGGGGGGGTGGGTAGGGCCTACGAGCAGTACTTC
size: -; V: TRBV13; D: -; J: TRBJ2-7; CDR3: CASSQRTGRAYEQYF; DNA: TGTGCCAGCAGCCAACGGACTGGACGGGCCTACGAGCAGTACTTC
size: medium-sized; V: TRBV13; D: -; J: TRBJ1-1; CDR3: CASSPMGRRNTEAFF; DNA: TGTGCCAGCAGCCCGATGGGACGGAGGAACACTGAAGCTTTCTTT
size: -; V: TRBV27; D: -; J: TRBJ1-6; CDR3: CATSRAGRDSPLHF; DNA: TGTGCCACCTCTCGGGCAGGTCGGGATTCACCCCTCCACTTT
size: -; V: TRBV29-1; D: -; J: TRBJ2-7; CDR3: CSATPGSYEQYF; DNA: TGCAGCGCAACTCCGGGATCCTACGAGCAGTACTTC
size: medium-sized; V: TRBV9; D: TRBD1; J: TRBJ1-1; CDR3: CASSAPWGTVNTEAFF; DNA: TGTGCCAGCAGCGCTCCTTGGGGGACAGTGAACACTGAAGCTTTCTTT
size: -; V: TRBV9; D: -; J: TRBJ2-7; CDR3: CASSVDSGATYEQYF; DNA: TGTGCCAGCAGCGTAGATTCAGGGGCCACCTACGAGCAGTACTTC
size: once; V: TRBV6-1; D: TRBD1; J: TRBJ1-5; CDR3: CATGQGGNQPQHF; DNA: TGTGCCACCGGCCAGGGGGGGAATCAGCCCCAGCATTTT
size: medium-sized; V: TRBV25-1; D: -; J: TRBJ1-1; CDR3: CASTRGGYTEAFF; DNA: TGTGCCAGCACTAGGGGTGGGTACACTGAAGCTTTCTTT
size: -; V: TRBV25-1; D: TRBD1; J: TRBJ1-1; CDR3: CASSEYDRTGLNTEAFF; DNA: TGTGCCAGCAGTGAATACGATCGGACAGGACTGAACACTGAAGCTTTCTTT
size: -; V: TRBV19; D: TRBD1; J: TRBJ1-5; CDR3: CASSIVIGGHQPQHF; DNA: TGTGCCAGTAGTATAGTTATAGGGGGCCATCAGCCCCAGCATTTT
size: -; V: TRBV14; D: -; J: TRBJ1-2; CDR3: CASSLTLHYGYTF; DNA: TGTGCCAGCAGCTTGACCCTTCACTATGGCTACACCTTC